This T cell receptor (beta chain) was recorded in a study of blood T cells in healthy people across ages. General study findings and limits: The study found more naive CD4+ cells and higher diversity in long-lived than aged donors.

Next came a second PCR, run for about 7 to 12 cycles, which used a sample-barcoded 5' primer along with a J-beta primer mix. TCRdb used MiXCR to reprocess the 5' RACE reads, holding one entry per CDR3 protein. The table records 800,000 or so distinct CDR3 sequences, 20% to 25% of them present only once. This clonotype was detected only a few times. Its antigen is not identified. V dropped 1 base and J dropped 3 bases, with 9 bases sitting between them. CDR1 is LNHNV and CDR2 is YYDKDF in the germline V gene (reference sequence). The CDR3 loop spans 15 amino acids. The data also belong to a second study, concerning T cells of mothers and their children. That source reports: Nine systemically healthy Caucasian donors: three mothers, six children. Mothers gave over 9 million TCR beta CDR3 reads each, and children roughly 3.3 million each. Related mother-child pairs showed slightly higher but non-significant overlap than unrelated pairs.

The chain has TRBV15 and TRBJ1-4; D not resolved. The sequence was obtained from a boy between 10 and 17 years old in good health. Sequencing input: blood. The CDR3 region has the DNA TGTGCCACCAGCAGAGGTGGGCCGTCTAATGAAAAACTGTTTTTT. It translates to CATSRGGPSNEKLFF. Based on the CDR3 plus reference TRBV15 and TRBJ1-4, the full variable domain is DAMVIQNPRYQVTQFGKPVTLSCSQTLNHNVMYWYQQKSSQAPKLLFHYYDKDFNNEADTPDNFQSRRPNTSFCFLDIRSPGLGDTAMYLCATSRGGPSNEKLFFGSGTQLSVL.